The next 31 T cell receptor beta chains were all read from a single sample in a study of T-cell reconstitution after alpha-beta-depleted transplantation in children. TCRbeta library preparation incorporated unique molecular identifiers. TCRdb fed the PCR reads into MiXCR, producing one record per CDR3 protein. The sample lists approximately 390,000 distinct CDR3 sequences, 11% occurring once. The source material was PBMCs from the stem cell graft donor, sampled from the stem cell graft. These receptors originate from a human donor who donated a stem cell graft to a child with acute myeloid leukemia.

This clonotype appeared a few times. The V call is TRBV10-3, the J call TRBJ1-1, with D perhaps matching TRBD1 (5 bases). The CDR3 has 14 residues. Germline values: CDR1 ENHRY, CDR2 SYGVKD. Between the trimmed V and J ends, which lost 9 bases and 5 bases, there was a span of 19 bases. This CDR3 reads CAIRVAGGGTEAFF. The CDR3 DNA sequence: TGTGCCATTAGAGTAGCGGGGGGTGGAACTGAAGCTTTCTTT.

This clonotype was picked up a small number of times. The chain is built from TRBV20-1 and TRBJ2-7; 7 bases match TRBD2. The CDR3 is made up of 13 amino acids. Germline V CDR1 and CDR2: DFQATT, SNEGSKA (reference sequence). The V segment lost 5 bases and the J segment 0 bases; nucleotides outside the gene matches: 4. This chain's CDR3 is CSAPAGPSYEQYF. Written as DNA, the CDR3 is TGCAGTGCTCCAGCGGGACCCTCCTACGAGCAGTACTTC.

The V gene is TRBV7-9, the J gene TRBJ2-4; perhaps TRBD2 as D (5 bases). Deletions cut 5 bases from V and 4 bases from J, with 18 bases between. CDR3 size: 16 residues. Per the germline V gene, CDR1 is SEHNR and CDR2 is FQNEAQ (reference sequence). Here the CDR3 reads CASSQDSPEAKNIQYF. The CDR3 DNA reads TGTGCCAGCAGCCAGGACTCCCCCGAGGCTAAAAACATTCAGTACTTC.

In this sample, this clonotype turned up a few times. The chain carries TRBV5-1 and TRBJ1-4, with 9 bases that match TRBD1. The length of the CDR3 is 13 residues. Losses at the gene ends were 4 bases for V and 7 bases for J; bases not matched to a gene: 2. The germline CDR1 and CDR2 sequences are SGHRS and YFSETQ. CDR3 nucleotide sequence: TGCGCCAGCAGCGTGGGACAGGGTGAAAAACTGTTTTTT. Protein product: CASSVGQGEKLFF.

This clonotype was counted a few times. This rearrangement joins TRBV18 to TRBJ2-3; TRBD2 aligns across 7 bases. The ends lost 2 bases at V and 3 bases at J; junction bases unmatched: 8. Looked up from germline, CDR1 is KGHSH and CDR2 is LQKENI. The CDR3 spans 16 residues. In DNA, the CDR3 is TGTGCCAGCTCACCAAGAACGGGCGGGAGAACAGATACGCAGTATTTT. It yields the protein CASSPRTGGRTDTQYF.

This clonotype has a handful of counts. The J gene is TRBJ1-2, the V gene TRBV4-2; TRBD1 matches 7 bases. The CDR3 runs 17 residues. Germline V gene data show CDR1 as LGHNA and CDR2 as YNFKEQ. Trimming cost V 2 bases and J 3 bases; bases outside gene matches: 12. The CDR3 spells CASSQLGQSRRDYGYTF. The DNA of the CDR3 is TGTGCCAGCAGCCAACTGGGACAGTCCCGGAGGGACTATGGCTACACCTTC.

The chain combines TRBV13 with TRBJ1-4; D unresolved. The CDR3 spans 14 residues. Germline CDR1 reads PRHDT; CDR2 reads FYEKMQ (reference sequence). V was cut by 4 bases and J by 5 bases, with 11 bases left in between. DNA of the CDR3: TGTGCCAGCAGCTCGACTGAAGTAAATGAAAAACTGTTTTTT. Residues: CASSSTEVNEKLFF.

This clonotype has more than one count but fewer than ten. The chain links TRBV28 to TRBJ2-7; D tentatively reads TRBD1 or TRBD2 (5 bases each). The length of the CDR3 is 12 residues. The ends were cut back, 8 bases at V and 8 bases at J, with 16 bases in the middle. The germline V gene has CDR1 MDHEN and CDR2 SYDVKM. CDR3 nucleotides: TGTGCCAGCCAACGAGGCCGGGACCAGCAGTACTTC. It encodes CASQRGRDQQYF.

This clonotype was observed a few times. The chain joins TRBV7-6 to TRBJ2-1; 8 bases match TRBD1. The germline V gene encodes CDR1 SGHVS and CDR2 FNYEAQ. Trimming removed 2 bases from V and 10 bases from J; junction bases left unmatched: 7. The CDR3 has 14 residues. The CDR3 here is CASSLPRQGSEQFF. CDR3 DNA: TGTGCCAGCAGCTTACCCCGACAGGGGTCAGAGCAGTTCTTC.

Only a few counts were recorded for this clonotype. The J gene is TRBJ2-3, the V gene TRBV7-8, with D perhaps TRBD2 (6 bases). The CDR3 contains 17 residues. Germline CDR1 SGHVS, CDR2 FQNEAQ. V lost 1 base and J lost 4, with 18 bases in between. The CDR3 bases are TGTGCCAGCAGCTTAGAGCCTCCCGGGAGTGGTCCAGATACGCAGTATTTT. Amino acid sequence: CASSLEPPGSGPDTQYF.

In its sample, this clonotype was seen a few times. The chain carries TRBV4-1 and TRBJ1-1; D not certain. The CDR3 loop spans 15 amino acids. With 1 base removed from V and 3 bases from J, the gap between germline ends came to 12 bases. The germline gives CDR1 MGHRA, CDR2 YSYEKL. The CDR3 sequence: CASSQGDSLDTEAFF. The DNA of the CDR3 is TGCGCCAGCAGCCAAGGGGATTCATTGGACACTGAAGCTTTCTTT.

This clonotype was seen a few times. J is TRBJ1-3 and V is TRBV7-2; 7 bases are a match to TRBD1. The V gene end was trimmed by 5 bases and the J gene end by 2 bases; junction bases not matched to a gene: 6. Germline V gives CDR1 SGHTA, CDR2 FQGNSA. CDR3 length: 15 residues. The DNA for the CDR3 is TGTGCCAGCAGCGTCCGACAGGGCACTGGAAACACCATATATTTT. Its protein is CASSVRQGTGNTIYF.

The genes are TRBV27 and TRBJ1-6; D gene ambiguous. CDR1 is MNHEY, CDR2 SMNVEV, per germline (reference sequence). V was cut by 5 bases and J by 8 bases, with 13 bases left in between. This CDR3 is built from 14 residues. The CDR3 sequence: CASSPAGIYSPLHF. CDR3 DNA sequence: TGTGCCAGCAGTCCGGCAGGCATTTATTCACCCCTCCACTTT.

This clonotype was counted ten times or more. The genes are TRBV5-1 and TRBJ1-5; TRBD1 aligns across 8 bases. This CDR3 is built from 14 residues. The germline V gene encodes CDR1 SGHRS and CDR2 YFSETQ. V was pared by 5 bases and J by 5 bases, with 6 bases of the junction left unmatched. The chain's CDR3 is CASSPDRGDQPQHF. CDR3 coding DNA: TGCGCCAGCAGTCCCGACAGGGGAGATCAGCCCCAGCATTTT.

The CDR3: CASSWRGEGLGGELFF. In nucleotides, the CDR3 is TGTGCCAGCAGCTGGAGAGGGGAGGGCCTTGGCGGGGAGCTGTTTTTT. The chain couples TRBV5-5 to TRBJ2-2, with TRBD2 matching 7 bases. This CDR3 contains 16 residues. Germline values: CDR1 SGHKS, CDR2 YYEKEE (reference sequence). V was clipped by 3 bases and J by 7 bases; unmatched bases: 12.

A few counts support this clonotype. The rearrangement uses TRBV12-3 or TRBV12-4 and TRBJ1-2, with unresolved D. V gave up 6 bases and J gave up 8 bases, with 16 bases separating them. CDR3 length: 13 amino acids. The CDR3 protein is CASSPLRVGGYTF. CDR3 bases: TGTGCCAGCAGCCCGTTAAGGGTGGGAGGCTACACCTTC.

This clonotype occurred many times. V gene TRBV5-1 combines with J gene TRBJ1-4; TRBD1 matches 9 bases. The CDR3 has 15 amino acids. Trimming took 1 base from V and 8 from J; bases not matched to a gene: 6. Germline V gene lookup returns CDR1 SGHRS and CDR2 YFSETQ. CDR3 coding DNA: TGCGCCAGCAGCTTGAGTGGGACAGGGACAGAAAAACTGTTTTTT. It translates to CASSLSGTGTEKLFF.

The V call is TRBV12-3 or TRBV12-4, the J call TRBJ2-2, with 9 bases identical to TRBD1. Trimming removed 5 bases from V and 7 bases from J; junction bases left unmatched: 5. The CDR3 sequence is 14 residues long. DNA for the CDR3: TGTGCCAGCAGTCCGGGACAGGGCTACGGGGAGCTGTTTTTT. The encoded protein is CASSPGQGYGELFF.

V is TRBV29-1 and J is TRBJ2-3; D is unclear. Germline values: CDR1 SQVTM, CDR2 ANQGSEA. CDR3 size: 12 residues. V gave up 7 bases and J gave up 2 bases, with 10 bases separating them. In DNA, the CDR3 is TGCAGCGGAGAAGGAAACACAGATACGCAGTATTTT. Amino acid sequence: CSGEGNTDTQYF.

The table lists this clonotype with a few counts. The chain uses TRBV7-6 and TRBJ2-7; D gene uncertain. The V and J ends lost 5 bases and 1 base respectively, with 9 bases between them. Germline assignment: CDR1 SGHVS and CDR2 FNYEAQ. The CDR3 has 13 amino acids. The CDR3 loop reads CASSIGESYEQYF. CDR3 nucleotides: TGTGCCAGCAGCATCGGAGAGTCCTACGAGCAGTACTTC.

This clonotype was seen ten or more times. This chain uses TRBV4-3 with TRBJ2-2, with 8 bases identical to TRBD2. V shed 0 bases, J shed 5 bases, and the junction held 8 bases outside the gene matches. The length of the CDR3 is 17 residues. Germline CDR1 and CDR2: LGHNA and YSLEER. The CDR3 reads CASSQDPGTSLTGELFF. The CDR3 coding sequence is TGCGCCAGCAGCCAAGATCCTGGGACTAGTTTGACCGGGGAGCTGTTTTTT.

This clonotype was seen only a few times. The chain joins TRBV15 to TRBJ2-7; tentatively, D is TRBD1 (6 bases). CDR3 length: 19 amino acids. Germline V CDR1 and CDR2: LNHNV, YYDKDF (reference sequence). V lost 0 bases and J 7 bases, leaving 28 bases between the germline ends. The CDR3: CATSRDLADYGTIVLEQYV. The CDR3 nucleotides read TGTGCCACCAGCAGAGATCTGGCGGATTACGGGACAATCGTACTTGAGCAGTACGTC.

This clonotype was seen at least ten times. CDR3 in amino acids: CASTTGRNTEAFF. DNA of the CDR3: TGTGCCAGCACTACGGGACGGAACACTGAAGCTTTCTTT. This chain connects TRBV12-3 or TRBV12-4 to TRBJ1-1; the D gene is possibly TRBD1 (5 bases). With 7 bases removed from V and 1 base from J, the gap between germline ends came to 10 bases. The CDR3 runs 13 residues.

The rearrangement joins TRBV4-2 to TRBJ2-7; D gene unclear. CDR3 length: 13 amino acids. Trimming pared 0 bases from V and 6 bases from J, leaving 9 bases between. Germline V gene lookup returns CDR1 LGHNA and CDR2 YNFKEQ. The CDR3 sequence: CASSQDRVGEQYF. The CDR3 DNA sequence: TGTGCCAGCAGCCAAGATAGGGTCGGCGAGCAGTACTTC.

The chain links TRBV12-3 or TRBV12-4 to TRBJ2-7; D call uncertain. CDR3 length: 12 amino acids. Between the trimmed V and J ends, which lost 2 bases and 8 bases, there was a span of 10 bases. The chain's CDR3 is CASSLSPAQQYF. DNA of the CDR3: TGTGCCAGCAGTTTAAGTCCGGCACAGCAGTACTTC.

In this sample, this clonotype turned up many times. DNA for the CDR3: TGCGCCAGCAGCTTCGTAGGAAACAATGAGCAGTTCTTC. The encoded protein is CASSFVGNNEQFF. J is TRBJ2-1 and V is TRBV5-1; D is ambiguous. The CDR3 consists of 13 residues. Trimming shortened V by 2 bases and J by 5 bases, and 8 bases separated the two germline ends. The germline V gene has CDR1 SGHRS and CDR2 YFSETQ.

This clonotype was found once. This sequence joins TRBV5-1 and TRBJ2-7; 7 bases fit TRBD2. The CDR3 runs 16 residues. Trimming took 0 bases from V and 3 from J; bases not matched to a gene: 9. Germline loops: CDR1 SGHRS, CDR2 YFSETQ. For the CDR3, the DNA is TGCGCCAGCAGCTTGGAGGGTGGGAGGGCCTACTACGAGCAGTACTTC. It is translated as CASSLEGGRAYYEQYF.

V and J are TRBV3-1 and TRBJ2-1, with D possibly matching TRBD2 (6 bases). This CDR3 spans 15 amino acids. Germline CDR1 and CDR2: LGHDT and YNNKEL (reference sequence). V lost 0 bases and J 6 bases, leaving 12 bases between the germline ends. The CDR3 loop reads CASSQDGLAINEQFF. Written as DNA, the CDR3 is TGTGCCAGCAGCCAAGATGGGCTAGCGATCAATGAGCAGTTCTTC.

This clonotype was counted between two and nine times. CDR3 amino acids: CASSPQGASNQPQHF. The CDR3 nucleotides read TGTGCCAGCAGCCCACAGGGAGCTAGCAATCAGCCCCAGCATTTT. The V call is TRBV12-3 or TRBV12-4, the J call TRBJ1-5; D perhaps matches TRBD1 (6 bases). Trimming took 6 bases from V and 0 from J, leaving 12 bases between them. CDR3 length: 15 residues.

V is TRBV3-1 and J is TRBJ2-5, with D possibly being TRBD1 or TRBD2 (5 bases each). The germline V gene has CDR1 LGHDT and CDR2 YNNKEL (reference sequence). V lost 11 bases and J 1 base, leaving 20 bases between the germline ends. This CDR3 is built from 15 residues. The CDR3 spells CASCQAGTGQETQYF. CDR3 sequence (DNA): TGTGCCTCCTGCCAAGCAGGGACGGGCCAAGAGACCCAGTACTTC.

This clonotype showed up just a few times. The rearrangement joins TRBV5-1 to TRBJ2-1, with TRBD2 identical over 16 bases. J was trimmed by 1 base and V by 6 bases; bases with no gene match: 10. The CDR3 is 19 residues long. The germline V gene encodes CDR1 SGHRS and CDR2 YFSETQ. This chain's CDR3 is CASTNSGTSGRASYNEQFF. CDR3 nucleotides: TGCGCCAGCACGAATTCCGGGACTAGCGGGAGGGCTTCCTACAATGAGCAGTTCTTC.